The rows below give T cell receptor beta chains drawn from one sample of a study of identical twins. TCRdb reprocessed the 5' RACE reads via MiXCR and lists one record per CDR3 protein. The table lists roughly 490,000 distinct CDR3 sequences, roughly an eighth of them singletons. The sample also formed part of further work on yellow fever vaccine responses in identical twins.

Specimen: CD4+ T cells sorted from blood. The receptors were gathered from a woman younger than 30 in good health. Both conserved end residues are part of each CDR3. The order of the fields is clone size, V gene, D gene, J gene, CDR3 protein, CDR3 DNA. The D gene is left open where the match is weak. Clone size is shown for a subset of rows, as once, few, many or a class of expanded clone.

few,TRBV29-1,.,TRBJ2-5,CSVDRGIVETQYF,TGCAGCGTTGATCGCGGGATCGTCGAGACCCAGTACTTC
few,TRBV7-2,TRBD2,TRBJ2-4,CASSFRAGAQNIQYF,TGTGCCAGCAGCTTTAGGGCGGGAGCCCAAAACATTCAGTACTTC
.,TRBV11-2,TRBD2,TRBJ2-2,CASSHGSGRASTGELFF,TGTGCCAGCAGCCACGGAAGCGGGAGAGCTTCCACCGGGGAGCTGTTTTTT
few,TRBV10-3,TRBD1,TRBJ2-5,CAIGAGGETQYF,TGTGCCATCGGGGCAGGGGGCGAGACCCAGTACTTC
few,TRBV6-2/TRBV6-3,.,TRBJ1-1,CASRKNTEAFF,TGTGCCAGCAGAAAGAACACTGAAGCTTTCTTT
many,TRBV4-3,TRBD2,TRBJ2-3,CASSQEAGASTDTQYF,TGCGCCAGCAGCCAAGAGGCGGGAGCTAGCACAGATACGCAGTATTTT
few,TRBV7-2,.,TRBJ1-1,CASSSLSQGWAEAFF,TGTGCCAGCAGCTCCTTATCTCAGGGGTGGGCTGAAGCTTTCTTT
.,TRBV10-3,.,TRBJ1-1,CAISSEGGSEAFF,TGTGCCATCAGTTCTGAAGGGGGGTCTGAAGCTTTCTTT
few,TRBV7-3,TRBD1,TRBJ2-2,CASSLIGTGTTGELFF,TGTGCCAGCAGCTTAATTGGGACAGGGACCACCGGGGAGCTGTTTTTT
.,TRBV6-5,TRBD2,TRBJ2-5,CASSYSGLKQETQYF,TGTGCCAGCAGTTACTCGGGACTAAAACAAGAGACCCAGTACTTC
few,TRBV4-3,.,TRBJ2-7,CASSQEARGTYEQYF,TGCGCCAGCAGCCAAGAGGCCAGGGGAACGTACGAGCAGTACTTC
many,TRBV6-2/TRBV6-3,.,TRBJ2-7,CASSYGGNSYEQYF,TGTGCCAGCAGTTACGGCGGGAACTCCTACGAGCAGTACTTC
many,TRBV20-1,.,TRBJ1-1,CSARRFTNTEAFF,TGCAGTGCTAGGAGGTTTACGAACACTGAAGCTTTCTTT
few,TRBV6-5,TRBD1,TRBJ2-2,CAAGQGAGELFF,TGTGCCGCGGGACAGGGGGCCGGGGAGCTGTTTTTT
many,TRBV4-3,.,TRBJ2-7,CASSQTLGISYEQYF,TGCGCCAGCAGCCAAACCTTGGGGATTTCCTACGAGCAGTACTTC
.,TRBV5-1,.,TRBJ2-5,CASKGGQETQYF,TGCGCCAGCAAGGGCGGTCAAGAGACCCAGTACTTC
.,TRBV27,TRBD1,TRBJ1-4,CASSGGTGGEKLFF,TGTGCCAGCAGTGGGGGGACAGGGGGGGAAAAACTGTTTTTT
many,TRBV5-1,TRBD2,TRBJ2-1,CASSLEASGSNEQFF,TGCGCCAGCAGCTTGGAGGCTAGCGGGAGCAATGAGCAGTTCTTC
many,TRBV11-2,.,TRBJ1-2,CASSLGTQGFGYTF,TGTGCCAGCAGCTTAGGAACCCAAGGGTTTGGCTACACCTTC
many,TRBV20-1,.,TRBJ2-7,CSARGPFGGVGQYF,TGCAGTGCTAGAGGTCCATTCGGTGGGGTCGGGCAGTACTTC
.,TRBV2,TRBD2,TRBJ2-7,CASRELAGGPFEQYF,TGTGCCAGCAGGGAACTAGCGGGAGGGCCCTTCGAGCAGTACTTC
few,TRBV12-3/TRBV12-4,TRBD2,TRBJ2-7,CASTTGPGGSYEQYF,TGTGCCAGCACTACTGGACCGGGAGGCTCCTACGAGCAGTACTTC
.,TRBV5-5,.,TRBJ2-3,CASSLDFGAGTDTQYF,TGTGCCAGCAGCTTGGACTTTGGAGCGGGCACAGATACGCAGTATTTT
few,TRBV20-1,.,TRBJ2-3,CSAHNPSRAPWSTDTQYF,TGCAGTGCTCATAACCCGTCCCGGGCCCCCTGGAGCACAGATACGCAGTATTTT
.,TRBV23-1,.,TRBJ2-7,CAAIGGDQPYEQYF,TGCGCCGCCATCGGTGGGGACCAACCCTACGAGCAGTACTTC
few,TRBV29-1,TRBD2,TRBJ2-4,CSVEKRGGKNIQYF,TGCAGCGTTGAGAAGCGGGGGGGCAAAAACATTCAGTACTTC
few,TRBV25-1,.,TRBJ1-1,CASSEYHSSLGGAFF,TGTGCCAGCAGTGAATACCACAGCAGCCTTGGAGGAGCTTTCTTT
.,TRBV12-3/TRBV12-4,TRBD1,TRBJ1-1,CASSFPGQGATEAFF,TGTGCCAGCAGTTTCCCTGGACAGGGGGCCACTGAAGCTTTCTTT
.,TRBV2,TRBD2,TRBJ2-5,CASRETSGIHF,TGTGCCAGCAGGGAGACTAGCGGCATCCACTTC
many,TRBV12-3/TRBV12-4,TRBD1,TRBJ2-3,CASSRRDRGTDTQYF,TGTGCCAGCAGTCGCCGGGACAGGGGGACAGATACGCAGTATTTT
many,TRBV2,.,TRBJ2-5,CASSERMGLGTQYF,TGTGCCAGCAGTGAAAGAATGGGACTGGGGACCCAGTACTTC
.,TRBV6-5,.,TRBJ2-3,CASSNRHEDTQYF,TGTGCCAGCAGTAACCGTCACGAAGATACGCAGTATTTT